The TCR beta chain described here comes from a study of CD8 T cells in Susac syndrome. The authors reverse transcribed about 0.45 to 1 ug RNA with random hexamers. One entry per CDR3 protein results from TCRdb running MiXCR on the immunoSEQ multiplex PCR reads. Of about 400,000 distinct CDR3 sequences detected, around 83% appear once; the ten largest clones hold roughly 0.1%. CD8+ and CD4+ T cells from blood underwent TCR beta sequencing, which was carried out in a high-throughput format. The multiple sclerosis control cohort comprised treatment-naive individuals presenting with stable or active relapsing-remitting disease. V shed 3 bases and J 3 bases; nucleotides not matched to a gene: 10. The length of the CDR3 is 16 residues. Looked up from germline, CDR1 is SGHRS and CDR2 is YFSETQ.

This rearrangement joins TRBV5-1 to TRBJ2-7; 9 nucleotides agree with TRBD1. The source is a human donor with multiple sclerosis. The sample taken for sequencing was CD8+ T cells from PBMCs. CDR3 amino acids: CASSSLQGASFYEQYF. The CDR3 coding sequence is TGCGCCAGCAGCTCCCTACAGGGGGCTTCGTTCTACGAGCAGTACTTC.